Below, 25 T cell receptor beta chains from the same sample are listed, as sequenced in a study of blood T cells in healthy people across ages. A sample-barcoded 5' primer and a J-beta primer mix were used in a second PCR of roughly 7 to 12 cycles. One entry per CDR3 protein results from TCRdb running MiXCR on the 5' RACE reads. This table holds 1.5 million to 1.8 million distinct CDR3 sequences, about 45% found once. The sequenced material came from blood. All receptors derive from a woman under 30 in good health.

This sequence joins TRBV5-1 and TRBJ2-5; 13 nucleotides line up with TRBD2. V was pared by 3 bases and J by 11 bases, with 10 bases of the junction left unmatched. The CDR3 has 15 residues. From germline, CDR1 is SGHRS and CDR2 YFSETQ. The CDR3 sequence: CASSSTSGGTREQYF. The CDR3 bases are TGCGCCAGCAGCTCGACTAGCGGGGGGACTAGAGAGCAGTACTTC.

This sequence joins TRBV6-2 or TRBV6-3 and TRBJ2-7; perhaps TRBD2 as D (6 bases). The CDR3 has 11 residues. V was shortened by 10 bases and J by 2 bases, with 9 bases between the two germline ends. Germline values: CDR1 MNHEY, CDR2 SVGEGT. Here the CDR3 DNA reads TGTGCCACTAGCGAGCCCTACGAGCAGTACTTC. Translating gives CATSEPYEQYF.

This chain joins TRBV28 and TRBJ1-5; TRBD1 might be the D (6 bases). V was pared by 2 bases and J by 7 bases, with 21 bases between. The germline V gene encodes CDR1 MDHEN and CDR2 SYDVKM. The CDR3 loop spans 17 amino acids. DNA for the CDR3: TGTGCCAGCAGTTTAGACCGGGACACGCGCTGGACCCAGCCCCAGCATTTT. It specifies CASSLDRDTRWTQPQHF.

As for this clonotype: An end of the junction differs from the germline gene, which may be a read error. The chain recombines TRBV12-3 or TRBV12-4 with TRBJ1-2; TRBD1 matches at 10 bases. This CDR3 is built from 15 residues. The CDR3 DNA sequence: TGTGCCAGCAGTGCCCGGACAGGGGGATACTATGGCTGCACCTTC. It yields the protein CASSARTGGYYGCTF.

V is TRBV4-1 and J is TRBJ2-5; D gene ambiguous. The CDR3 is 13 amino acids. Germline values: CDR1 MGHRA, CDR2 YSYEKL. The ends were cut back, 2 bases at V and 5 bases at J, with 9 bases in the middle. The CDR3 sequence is CASSQFAGETQYF. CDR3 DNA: TGCGCCAGCAGCCAATTTGCCGGGGAGACCCAGTACTTC.

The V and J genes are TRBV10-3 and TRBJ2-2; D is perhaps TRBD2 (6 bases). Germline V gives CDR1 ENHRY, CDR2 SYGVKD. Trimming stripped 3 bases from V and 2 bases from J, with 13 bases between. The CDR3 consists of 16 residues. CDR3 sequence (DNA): TGTGCCATCAGTGACCATCCGGGACTCAACACCGGGGAGCTGTTTTTT. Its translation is CAISDHPGLNTGELFF.

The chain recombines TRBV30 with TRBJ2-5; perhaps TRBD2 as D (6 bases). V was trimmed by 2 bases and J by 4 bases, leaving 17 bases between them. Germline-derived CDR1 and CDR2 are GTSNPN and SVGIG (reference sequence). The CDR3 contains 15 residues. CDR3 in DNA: TGTGCCTGGAGTCTTGGGGGGAGTTTGGTAGAGACCCAGTACTTC. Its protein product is CAWSLGGSLVETQYF.

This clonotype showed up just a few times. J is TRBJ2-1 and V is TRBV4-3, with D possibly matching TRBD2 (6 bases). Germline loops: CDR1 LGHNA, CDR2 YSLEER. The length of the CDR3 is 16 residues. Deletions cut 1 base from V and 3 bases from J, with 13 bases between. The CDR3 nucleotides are TGCGCCAGCAGCCAAGTAATTGTGGGGGGCTACAATGAGCAGTTCTTC. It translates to CASSQVIVGGYNEQFF.

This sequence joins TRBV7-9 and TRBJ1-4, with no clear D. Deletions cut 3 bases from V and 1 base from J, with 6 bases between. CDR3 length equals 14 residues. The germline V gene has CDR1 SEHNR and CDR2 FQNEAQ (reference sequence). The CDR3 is CASSFRGTNEKLFF. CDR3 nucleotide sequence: TGTGCCAGCAGCTTCCGGGGAACTAATGAAAAACTGTTTTTT.

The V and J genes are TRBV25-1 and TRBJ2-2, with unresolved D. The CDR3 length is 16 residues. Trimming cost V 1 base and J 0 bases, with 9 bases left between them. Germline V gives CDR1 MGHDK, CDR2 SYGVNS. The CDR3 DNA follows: TGTGCCAGCAGTGAATTAGAGACACCGAACACCGGGGAGCTGTTTTTT. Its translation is CASSELETPNTGELFF.

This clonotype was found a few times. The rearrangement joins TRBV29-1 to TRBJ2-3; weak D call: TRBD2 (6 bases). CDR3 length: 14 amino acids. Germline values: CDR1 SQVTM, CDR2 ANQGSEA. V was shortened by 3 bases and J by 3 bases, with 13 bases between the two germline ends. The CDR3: CSVDAGPGTDTQYF. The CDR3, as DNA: TGCAGCGTTGATGCGGGGCCAGGGACAGATACGCAGTATTTT.

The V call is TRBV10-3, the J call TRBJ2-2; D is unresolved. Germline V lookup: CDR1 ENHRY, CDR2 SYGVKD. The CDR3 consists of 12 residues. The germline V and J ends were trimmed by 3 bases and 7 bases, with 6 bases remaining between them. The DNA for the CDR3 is TGTGCCATCAGTGAACATGGCGGGGAGCTGTTTTTT. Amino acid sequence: CAISEHGGELFF.

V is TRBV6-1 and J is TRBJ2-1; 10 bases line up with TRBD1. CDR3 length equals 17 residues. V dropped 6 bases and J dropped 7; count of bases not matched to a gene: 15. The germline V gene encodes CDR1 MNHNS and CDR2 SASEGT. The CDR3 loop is CASRLLSGQGNTNEQFF. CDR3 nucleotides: TGTGCCAGCAGACTCTTATCGGGACAGGGGAATACGAATGAGCAGTTCTTC.

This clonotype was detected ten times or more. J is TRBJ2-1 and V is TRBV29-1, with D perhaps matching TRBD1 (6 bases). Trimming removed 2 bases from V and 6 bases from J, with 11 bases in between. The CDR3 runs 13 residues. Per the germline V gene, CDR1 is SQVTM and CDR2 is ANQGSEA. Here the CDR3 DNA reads TGCAGCGTTGAACGACAGGCTCGCAATGAGCAGTTCTTC. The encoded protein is CSVERQARNEQFF.

The CDR3 spells CSARAGQGIGQPQHF. Written as DNA, the CDR3 is TGCAGTGCTAGAGCGGGACAGGGAATAGGTCAGCCCCAGCATTTT. The chain is built from TRBV20-1 and TRBJ1-5; 9 positions match TRBD1. Germline CDR1 DFQATT, CDR2 SNEGSKA (reference sequence). The J segment lost 6 bases and the V segment lost 1 base, leaving 7 bases of the junction unmatched. The CDR3 consists of 15 residues.

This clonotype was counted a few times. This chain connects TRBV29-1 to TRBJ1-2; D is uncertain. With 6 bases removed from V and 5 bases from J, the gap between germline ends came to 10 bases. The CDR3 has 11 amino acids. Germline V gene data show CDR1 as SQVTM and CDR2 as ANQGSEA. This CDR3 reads CSVPRPYGYTF. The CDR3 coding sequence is TGCAGCGTCCCGAGACCATATGGCTACACCTTC.

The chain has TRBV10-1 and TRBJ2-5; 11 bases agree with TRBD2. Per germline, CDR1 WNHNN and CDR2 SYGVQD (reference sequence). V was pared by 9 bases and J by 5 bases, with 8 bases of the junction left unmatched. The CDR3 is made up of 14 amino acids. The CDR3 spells CARSSGGPTETQYF. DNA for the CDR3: TGCGCCAGGTCTAGCGGGGGGCCCACGGAGACCCAGTACTTC.

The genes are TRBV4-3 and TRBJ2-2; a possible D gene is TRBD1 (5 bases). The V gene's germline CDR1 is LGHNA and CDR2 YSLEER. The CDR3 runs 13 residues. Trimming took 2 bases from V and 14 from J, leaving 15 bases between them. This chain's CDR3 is CASSQLGPSELFF. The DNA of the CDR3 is TGCGCCAGCAGCCAATTGGGGCCCTCCGAACTGTTTTTT.

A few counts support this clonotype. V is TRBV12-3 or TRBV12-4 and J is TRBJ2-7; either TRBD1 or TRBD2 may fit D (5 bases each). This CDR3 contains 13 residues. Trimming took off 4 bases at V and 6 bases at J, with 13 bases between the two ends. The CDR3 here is CASSWDRVSEQYF. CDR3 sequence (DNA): TGTGCCAGCAGTTGGGACCGAGTCTCCGAGCAGTACTTC.

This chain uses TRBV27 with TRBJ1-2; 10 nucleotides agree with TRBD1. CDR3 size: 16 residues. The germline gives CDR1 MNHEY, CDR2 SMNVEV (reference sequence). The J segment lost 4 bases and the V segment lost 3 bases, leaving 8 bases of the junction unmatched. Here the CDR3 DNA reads TGTGCCAGCAGTTTCCAGAGGACAGGGGGGATCTATGGCTACACCTTC. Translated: CASSFQRTGGIYGYTF.

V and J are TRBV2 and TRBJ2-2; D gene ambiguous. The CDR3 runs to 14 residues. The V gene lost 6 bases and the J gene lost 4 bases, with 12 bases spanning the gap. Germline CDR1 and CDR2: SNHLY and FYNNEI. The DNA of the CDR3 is TGTGCCAGCAGCTGGACGGCCGGCACCGGGGAGCTGTTTTTT. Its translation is CASSWTAGTGELFF.

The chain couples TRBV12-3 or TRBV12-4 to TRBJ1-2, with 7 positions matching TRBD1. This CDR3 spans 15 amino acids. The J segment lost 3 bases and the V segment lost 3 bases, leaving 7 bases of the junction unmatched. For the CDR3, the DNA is TGTGCCAGCAGTTTGCGATCGGGACAGTACTATGGCTACACCTTC. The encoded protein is CASSLRSGQYYGYTF.

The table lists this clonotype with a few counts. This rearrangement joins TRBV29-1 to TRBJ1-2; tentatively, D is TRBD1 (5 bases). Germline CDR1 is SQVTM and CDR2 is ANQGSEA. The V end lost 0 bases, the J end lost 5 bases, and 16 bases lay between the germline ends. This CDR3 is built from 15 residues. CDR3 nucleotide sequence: TGCAGCGTTGAAGATAACCCGGGGGTGAAGTATGGCTACACCTTC. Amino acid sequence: CSVEDNPGVKYGYTF. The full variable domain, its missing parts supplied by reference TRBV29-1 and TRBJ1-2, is SAVISQKPSRDICQRGTSLTIQCQVDSQVTMMFWYRQQPGQSLTLIATANQGSEATYESGFVIDKFPISRPNLTFSTLTVSNMSPEDSSIYLCSVEDNPGVKYGYTFGSGTRLTVV.

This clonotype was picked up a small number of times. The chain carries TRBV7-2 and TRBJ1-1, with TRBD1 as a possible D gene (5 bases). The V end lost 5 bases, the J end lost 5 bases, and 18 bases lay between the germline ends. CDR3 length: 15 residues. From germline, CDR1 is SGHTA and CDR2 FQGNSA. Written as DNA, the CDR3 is TGTGCCAGCAGCCCTGGCTGGGGCGCGGCAACTGAAGCTTTCTTT. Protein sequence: CASSPGWGAATEAFF. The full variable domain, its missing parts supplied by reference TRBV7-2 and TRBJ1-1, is GAGVSQSPSNKVTEKGKDVELRCDPISGHTALYWYRQSLGQGLEFLIYFQGNSAPDKSGLPSDRFSAERTGGSVSTLTIQRTQQEDSAVYLCASSPGWGAATEAFFGQGTRLTVV.

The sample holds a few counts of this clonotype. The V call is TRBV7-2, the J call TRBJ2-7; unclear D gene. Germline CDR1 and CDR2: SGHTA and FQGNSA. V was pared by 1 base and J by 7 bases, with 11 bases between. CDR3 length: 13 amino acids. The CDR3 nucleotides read TGTGCCAGCAGCTTAGGACCCTTGCGGGAGCAGTACTTC. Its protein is CASSLGPLREQYF.